This T cell receptor (beta chain) was sequenced in a study of T cell changes during pregnancy in multiple sclerosis. Only one count was recorded for this clone. Germline values: CDR1 SGHNT, CDR2 YYREEE (reference sequence). The V end lost 3 bases, the J end lost 1 base, and 11 bases lay between the germline ends. The CDR3 consists of 15 residues. Some clones are missing from TCRdb's copy, which holds only in-frame ones; the method was immunoSEQ multiplex PCR. The profile covers about 80,000 clones, with 90% to 95% appearing a single time and about 3% taken by the ten largest. V usage is TRBV5-4 and J usage is TRBJ2-1, with a weak D call TRBD1 (6 bases). Sample: peripheral blood, taken before pregnancy. This clonotype was obtained from a female donor with multiple sclerosis, enrolled in a pregnancy study. The CDR3 DNA reads as TGTGCCAGCAGCTGGATACAGGGATCCTACAATGAGCAGTTCTTC. Encoded protein: CASSWIQGSYNEQFF.